Below, 23 T cell receptor beta chains from the same sample are listed, as sequenced in a study of blood T cells in healthy people across ages. Alongside a J-beta primer mix, a sample-barcoded 5' primer served in a second PCR lasting 7 to 11 cycles. In TCRdb, the 5' RACE reads were re-called with MiXCR into one record per CDR3 protein. Seen here are 550,000 to 750,000 distinct CDR3 sequences, under 25% observed once, and the top ten hold roughly 3.7%. Sequenced material: blood. The receptors stem from a man aged 70 or older in good health.

V is TRBV5-5 and J is TRBJ2-5; the match to TRBD2 covers 8 bases. V lost 4 bases to trimming and J lost 2 bases; unmatched junction nucleotides: 10. Germline CDR1 is SGHKS and CDR2 is YYEKEE (reference sequence). This CDR3 contains 16 residues. As DNA, the CDR3 is TGTGCCAGCAGCCGGGGTAGCGGGGCGTTTCAAGAGACCCAGTACTTC. Protein sequence: CASSRGSGAFQETQYF.

The V gene is TRBV12-3 or TRBV12-4, the J gene TRBJ2-7, with TRBD2 matching 14 bases. The J call may be mistaken, given a closer DNA end match to TRBJ2-1. The CDR3 totals 16 residues. The CDR3 coding sequence is TGTGCCAGCGGCCCCGGGACTAGCGGGAGTGGAGATGAGCAGTTCTTC. This sequence encodes CASGPGTSGSGDEQFF.

The chain carries TRBV5-5 and TRBJ2-1, with 7 bases lining up with TRBD2. With 6 bases clipped from V and 0 bases from J, the junction kept 6 bases outside the gene matches. Germline assignment: CDR1 SGHKS and CDR2 YYEKEE (reference sequence). The CDR3 spans 15 residues. CDR3 sequence reads: CASIRSGNSYNEQFF. The CDR3 region has the DNA TGTGCCAGCATCAGAAGCGGGAACTCCTACAATGAGCAGTTCTTC.

J is TRBJ2-5 and V is TRBV10-3; tentatively, D is TRBD1 or TRBD2 (5 bases each). The last part of the DNA fits TRBJ2-1 better; the J call may be wrong. Germline lookup yields CDR1 ENHRY and CDR2 SYGVKD. CDR3 length equals 15 residues. DNA of the CDR3: TGTGCGTCCCTCGAATTGCTAGGAAGGGACGATGAGCAGTTCTTC. It encodes CASLELLGRDDEQFF.

The chain carries TRBV6-5 and TRBJ1-2, with 7 bases that match TRBD1. The CDR3 has 15 residues. The germline CDR1 and CDR2 sequences are MNHEY and SVGAGI. J was trimmed by 6 bases and V by 5 bases; bases with no gene match: 12. In DNA form, the CDR3 reads TGTGCCAGCAGTCCAGTCACAGGGGCGACGGATGGCTACACCTTC. Translation gives CASSPVTGATDGYTF.

This chain connects TRBV4-1 to TRBJ2-1; 10 nucleotides agree with TRBD2. Trimming took 0 bases from V and 4 from J; bases not matched to a gene: 12. The CDR3 is made up of 19 amino acids. Germline V gives CDR1 MGHRA, CDR2 YSYEKL. CDR3 DNA sequence: TGCGCCAGCAGCCAAGATCAATACGAGGCTAGCGGGGGTTACAATGAGCAGTTCTTC. Amino acid sequence: CASSQDQYEASGGYNEQFF.

This chain links TRBV6-1 with TRBJ1-6, with TRBD1 matching 8 bases. Germline values: CDR1 MNHNS, CDR2 SASEGT. V was pared by 5 bases and J by 10 bases, with 13 bases of the junction left unmatched. The CDR3 is 16 amino acids. CDR3 coding DNA: TGTGCCAGCAGTCTGACGTGGGGACAGGTTGGCTCACCCCTCCACTTT. It encodes CASSLTWGQVGSPLHF.

This clonotype was detected a few times. V and J are TRBV27 and TRBJ2-1; TRBD2 agrees at 13 bases. Trimming cost V 1 base and J 3 bases; bases outside gene matches: 6. The CDR3 is 18 residues long. CDR1 is MNHEY and CDR2 is SMNVEV in the germline V gene (reference sequence). The CDR3 nucleotides read TGTGCCAGCAGTTTATTTGGACTAGCGGGAGTCTACTACAATGAGCAGTTCTTC. Amino acid sequence: CASSLFGLAGVYYNEQFF.

V gene TRBV20-1 combines with J gene TRBJ2-5; 10 nucleotides line up with TRBD2. Trimming took 0 bases from V and 4 from J; bases not matched to a gene: 8. Germline V CDR1 and CDR2: DFQATT, SNEGSKA (reference sequence). CDR3 length: 16 amino acids. CDR3 protein: CSARDRSGRAGETQYF. The CDR3 nucleotides are TGCAGTGCTAGAGATCGGAGCGGGAGGGCCGGAGAGACCCAGTACTTC.

V usage is TRBV20-1 and J usage is TRBJ2-7; 10 bases are a match to TRBD1. The V and J ends lost 3 bases and 4 bases, in that order; junction bases with no gene match: 18. Per germline, CDR1 DFQATT and CDR2 SNEGSKA (reference sequence). The CDR3 runs 18 residues. This CDR3 reads CSARKRLGGQGFGYEQYF. Here the CDR3 DNA reads TGCAGTGCTAGGAAGAGACTCGGGGGACAGGGGTTCGGGTACGAGCAGTACTTC.

The chain links TRBV5-1 to TRBJ1-1; no definite D call. V shed 3 bases and J shed 3 bases, with 12 bases lying between them. The CDR3 loop spans 14 amino acids. Germline CDR1 and CDR2: SGHRS and YFSETQ. The CDR3 coding sequence is TGCGCCAGCAGCTCGAGATGGGGAGACACTGAAGCTTTCTTT. It is translated as CASSSRWGDTEAFF.

This clonotype turned up a few times. This chain joins TRBV5-1 and TRBJ1-2; tentative D call: TRBD1 (5 bases). V gave up 0 bases and J gave up 4 bases, with 13 bases separating them. This CDR3 has 15 residues. The V gene's germline CDR1 is SGHRS and CDR2 YFSETQ. The CDR3 here is CASSLEGLTSYGYTF. CDR3 coding DNA: TGCGCCAGCAGCTTGGAGGGACTGACCAGCTATGGCTACACCTTC.

The chain is built from TRBV10-2 and TRBJ2-5; a possible D gene is TRBD2 (7 bases). CDR3 length: 15 amino acids. The V gene's germline CDR1 is WSHSY and CDR2 SAAADI. Trimming removed 6 bases at V and 1 base at J, with 15 bases between. The CDR3 region is CASRASGGGQETQYF. The CDR3 nucleotides read TGCGCCAGCAGGGCTAGCGGAGGGGGCCAAGAGACCCAGTACTTC.

The rearrangement links TRBV27 to TRBJ1-5, with TRBD1 matching over 7 bases. Germline V gene data show CDR1 as MNHEY and CDR2 as SMNVEV (reference sequence). V was pared by 4 bases and J by 5 bases, with 8 bases of the junction left unmatched. The CDR3 extends over 15 amino acids. The CDR3 spells CASSSTGEGYQPQHF. DNA of the CDR3: TGTGCCAGCAGTTCTACAGGGGAGGGGTATCAGCCCCAGCATTTT.

In this sample, this clonotype turned up a few times. This chain links TRBV9 with TRBJ2-5, with 13 bases lining up with TRBD2. The assigned J gene may be wrong: the sequence end matches TRBJ2-1 better. This CDR3 is built from 19 residues. Germline V gene data show CDR1 as SGDLS and CDR2 as YYNGEE. This CDR3 reads CASSVGPRTSGSVGNEQFF. CDR3 DNA sequence: TGTGCCAGCAGCGTAGGGCCGAGGACTAGCGGGAGTGTTGGCAATGAGCAGTTCTTC.

This rearrangement joins TRBV25-1 to TRBJ1-3; 10 bases fit TRBD1. The CDR3 has 17 amino acids. V was pared by 5 bases and J by 0 bases, with 7 bases of the junction left unmatched. Germline CDR1 reads MGHDK; CDR2 reads SYGVNS. CDR3 in DNA: TGTGCCAGCAGTACTCGGACAGGGGGGACCTCTGGAAACACCATATATTTT. Its translation is CASSTRTGGTSGNTIYF.

The chain employs TRBV25-1 and TRBJ2-3; D gene ambiguous. V was cut by 2 bases and J by 5 bases, with 8 bases left in between. The CDR3 covers 13 residues. Per germline, CDR1 MGHDK and CDR2 SYGVNS. DNA of the CDR3: TGTGCCAGCAGTGAACGGCCGGAAGATACGCAGTATTTT. Translation: CASSERPEDTQYF.

Many counts were recorded for this clonotype. This chain connects TRBV4-2 to TRBJ2-1; no firm D call. The CDR3 length is 15 residues. V lost 0 bases and J lost 6, with 12 bases in between. Germline lookup yields CDR1 LGHNA and CDR2 YNFKEQ. For the CDR3, the DNA is TGTGCCAGCAGCCAAGAGTGGGCCCAAGGCAATGAGCAGTTCTTC. Translated: CASSQEWAQGNEQFF.

The rearrangement links TRBV3-1 to TRBJ2-2; perhaps TRBD1 as D (5 bases). The CDR3 covers 15 residues. The germline V and J ends were trimmed by 4 bases and 6 bases, with 15 bases remaining between them. The germline V gene has CDR1 LGHDT and CDR2 YNNKEL (reference sequence). As DNA, the CDR3 is TGTGCCAGCAGCCGACGTTCACAGGCGCCCGGGGAGCTGTTTTTT. Translation: CASSRRSQAPGELFF.

The chain links TRBV28 to TRBJ2-5; D is ambiguous. The DNA end favors TRBJ2-1, so the J call may be wrong. Germline CDR1 and CDR2: MDHEN and SYDVKM. CDR3 length: 13 amino acids. CDR3 residues: CASSLFGHNEQFF. The CDR3 DNA sequence: TGTGCCAGCAGTTTATTTGGACACAATGAGCAGTTCTTC.

The V and J genes are TRBV29-1 and TRBJ2-7; D may correspond to TRBD1 or TRBD2 (6 bases each). The CDR3 is 12 residues long. Germline-derived CDR1 and CDR2 are SQVTM and ANQGSEA. The V and J ends lost 4 bases and 4 bases respectively, with 11 bases between them. CDR3 region: CSVGGTPYEQYF. The CDR3 DNA sequence: TGCAGCGTTGGCGGGACACCGTACGAGCAGTACTTC.

Within the sample, this clonotype is medium-sized. This chain joins TRBV29-1 and TRBJ2-5; the D is unclear. The length of the CDR3 is 12 residues. V dropped 2 bases and J dropped 9 bases, with 13 bases sitting between them. CDR1 SQVTM and CDR2 ANQGSEA come from the germline V gene. The CDR3 reads CSVESERDSQYF. In nucleotides, the CDR3 is TGCAGCGTTGAATCTGAAAGAGACTCCCAGTACTTC.

A few counts support this clonotype. The chain uses TRBV3-1 and TRBJ2-2; D is uncertain. Germline lookup yields CDR1 LGHDT and CDR2 YNNKEL (reference sequence). Between the trimmed V and J ends, which lost 0 bases and 2 bases, there was a span of 7 bases. The CDR3 has 15 residues. The DNA for the CDR3 is TGTGCCAGCAGCCAAGATCGGTTTAACACCGGGGAGCTGTTTTTT. This codes for CASSQDRFNTGELFF. The full variable domain, with the rest looked up from reference TRBV3-1 and TRBJ2-2, is DTAVSQTPKYLVTQMGNDKSIKCEQNLGHDTMYWYKQDSKKFLKIMFSYNNKELIINETVPNRFSPKSPDKAHLNLHINSLELGDSAVYFCASSQDRFNTGELFFGEGSRLTVL.